This paragraph covers one T cell receptor beta chain sequence. This sample stems from a study of blood T cell repertoires in COVID-19. Sequencing used immunoSEQ multiplex PCR; TCRdb keeps in-frame clones, though not all of them. The table records a few hundred thousand clones, about 90% of them present only once. The sequenced material came from PBMCs or T cells enriched from blood (not recorded which). The sequence was collected from a woman aged 50 to 60 who had been exposed to COVID-19.

The CDR3 here is CASSLTGGSGNTIYF. The CDR3 bases are TGTGCCAGCAGTTTGACAGGGGGCTCTGGAAACACCATATATTTT. This sequence joins TRBV28 and TRBJ1-3; 9 bases are shared with TRBD1. Unmatched junction bases numbered 0, after V lost 3 bases and J lost 0 bases. There are 15 residues in the CDR3. The germline V gene encodes CDR1 MDHEN and CDR2 SYDVKM.